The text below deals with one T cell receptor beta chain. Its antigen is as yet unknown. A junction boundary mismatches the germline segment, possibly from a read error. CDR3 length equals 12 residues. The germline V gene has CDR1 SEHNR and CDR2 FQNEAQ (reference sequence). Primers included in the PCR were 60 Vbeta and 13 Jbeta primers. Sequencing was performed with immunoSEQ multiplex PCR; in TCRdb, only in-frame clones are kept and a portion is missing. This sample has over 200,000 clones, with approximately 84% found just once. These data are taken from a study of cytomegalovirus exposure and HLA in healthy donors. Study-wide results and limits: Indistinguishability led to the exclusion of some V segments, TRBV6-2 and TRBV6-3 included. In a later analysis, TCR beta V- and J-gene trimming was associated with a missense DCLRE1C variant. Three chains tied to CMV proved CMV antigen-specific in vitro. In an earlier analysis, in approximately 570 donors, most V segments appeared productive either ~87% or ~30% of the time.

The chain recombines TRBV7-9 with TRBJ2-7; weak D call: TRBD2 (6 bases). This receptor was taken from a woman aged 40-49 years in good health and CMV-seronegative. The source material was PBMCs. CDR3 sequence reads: CSSSSTGVELYF. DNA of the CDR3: TGTTCCAGCAGCTCCACGGGAGTCGAGCTATACTTC.